The present T cell receptor (beta chain) was sequenced within a study of T cell responses to AZD1222 COVID-19 vaccine. In the study overall: Second doses at about 4 or about 12 weeks were pooled.

TCRdb's table, derived via immunoSEQ multiplex PCR, lists solely in-frame clones and lacks some. The profile shows more than 95,000 clones, 93% of them singletons. In germline, CDR1 is SGHTA, CDR2 FQGNSA. This CDR3 contains 14 residues. Trimming shortened V by 3 bases and J by 6 bases, and 12 bases separated the two germline ends. The material was peripheral blood, obtained on day 0 of AZD1222 vaccination. The chain recombines TRBV7-2 with TRBJ1-5, with unresolved D. This TCR was sampled from an adult in good health. In DNA, the CDR3 is TGTGCCAGCAGCTTGGATAGGGTTGGTCAGCCCCAGCATTTT. It codes for CASSLDRVGQPQHF.